The 6 T cell receptor beta chains below come from one sample, sequenced in a study of shared clonotypes between healthy human individuals. Clones were sequenced by immunoSEQ multiplex PCR, and TCRdb holds only the in-frame ones, with some missing. The sample has 2,500,000 or so clones; 92% are singletons. The sample taken for sequencing was naive CD4+ T cells from PBMCs. As to subset: CD45RA+ positively selected. Receptors were obtained from a man younger than 35 in good health. Some clones in this sample may be carry-over from other donors' samples.

The chain joins TRBV7-3 to TRBJ2-1; 7 bases agree with TRBD2. V lost 6 bases to trimming and J lost 3 bases; unmatched junction nucleotides: 8. The CDR3 loop spans 15 amino acids. CDR1 and CDR2 (germline): SGHTA, FQGTGA. The CDR3 DNA is TGTGCCAGCAGTCCCGGACTAGTTGTCTACAATGAGCAGTTCTTC. Translating gives CASSPGLVVYNEQFF. Combining the CDR3 with reference TRBV7-3 and TRBJ2-1 gives the whole variable domain GAGVSQTPSNKVTEKGKYVELRCDPISGHTALYWYRQSLGQGPEFLIYFQGTGAADDSGLPNDRFFAVRPEGSVSTLKIQRTERGDSAVYLCASSPGLVVYNEQFFGPGTRLTVL.

The rearrangement links TRBV5-1 to TRBJ2-4; TRBD2 is a possible D gene (6 bases). CDR1 and CDR2 (germline): SGHRS, YFSETQ. The CDR3 extends over 13 amino acids. Trimming removed 2 bases at V and 11 bases at J, with 14 bases between. The CDR3, as DNA: TGCGCCAGCAGCTTCGGGACTGAAGACTTTCAGTACTTC. Its translation is CASSFGTEDFQYF.

The V call is TRBV5-1, the J call TRBJ1-1, with 9 bases lining up with TRBD1. The germline gives CDR1 SGHRS, CDR2 YFSETQ. With 4 bases clipped from V and 12 bases from J, the junction kept 7 bases outside the gene matches. The CDR3 extends over 12 amino acids. CDR3 coding DNA: TGCGCCAGCAGCCACGGGGACAGGGAAACTTTCTTT. This sequence encodes CASSHGDRETFF.

The chain couples TRBV15 to TRBJ2-7, with unresolved D. The V end was cut by 0 bases, the J end by 4 bases, with 7 bases between. The CDR3 contains 13 residues. The V gene's germline CDR1 is LNHNV and CDR2 YYDKDF (reference sequence). CDR3 DNA: TGTGCCACCAGCAGAGATGTCCCTTACGAGCAGTACTTC. Its translation is CATSRDVPYEQYF.

This chain links TRBV7-2 with TRBJ1-5; no clear D. Deletions cut 1 base from V and 5 bases from J, with 12 bases between. CDR1 is SGHTA, CDR2 FQGNSA, per germline. CDR3 length: 15 residues. CDR3 in DNA: TGTGCCAGCAGCTTAGTAGGCGACGGCTATCAGCCCCAGCATTTT. Translating gives CASSLVGDGYQPQHF.

The chain carries TRBV5-4 and TRBJ2-5; 12 nucleotides align to TRBD2. Germline loops: CDR1 SGHNT, CDR2 YYREEE (reference sequence). V was pared by 3 bases and J by 3 bases, with 6 bases of the junction left unmatched. This CDR3 has 16 residues. The chain's CDR3 is CASSSTSGRFKETQYF. In nucleotides, the CDR3 is TGTGCCAGCAGCTCAACTAGCGGGAGGTTTAAAGAGACCCAGTACTTC.